This T cell receptor (beta chain) comes out of a study of cytomegalovirus exposure and HLA in healthy donors. Germline V gives CDR1 SEHNR, CDR2 FQNEAQ (reference sequence). The CDR3 spans 19 residues. Losses at the gene ends were 1 base for V and 0 bases for J; bases not matched to a gene: 13. Clones were read by immunoSEQ multiplex PCR, and TCRdb kept only the in-frame ones, dropping some. The sample has roughly 60,000 clones, 90% to 95% seen once; the top ten hold less than 7%. This receptor was obtained from a woman aged 18-35 years in good health and CMV-seropositive. Sequencing used PBMCs. The gene calls are TRBV7-9 and TRBJ1-2; 8 nucleotides match TRBD1. The CDR3 is CASSLGSTRDRHANYGYTF. Written as DNA, the CDR3 is TGTGCCAGCAGCTTAGGAAGTACCCGGGACAGGCACGCTAACTATGGCTACACCTTC.